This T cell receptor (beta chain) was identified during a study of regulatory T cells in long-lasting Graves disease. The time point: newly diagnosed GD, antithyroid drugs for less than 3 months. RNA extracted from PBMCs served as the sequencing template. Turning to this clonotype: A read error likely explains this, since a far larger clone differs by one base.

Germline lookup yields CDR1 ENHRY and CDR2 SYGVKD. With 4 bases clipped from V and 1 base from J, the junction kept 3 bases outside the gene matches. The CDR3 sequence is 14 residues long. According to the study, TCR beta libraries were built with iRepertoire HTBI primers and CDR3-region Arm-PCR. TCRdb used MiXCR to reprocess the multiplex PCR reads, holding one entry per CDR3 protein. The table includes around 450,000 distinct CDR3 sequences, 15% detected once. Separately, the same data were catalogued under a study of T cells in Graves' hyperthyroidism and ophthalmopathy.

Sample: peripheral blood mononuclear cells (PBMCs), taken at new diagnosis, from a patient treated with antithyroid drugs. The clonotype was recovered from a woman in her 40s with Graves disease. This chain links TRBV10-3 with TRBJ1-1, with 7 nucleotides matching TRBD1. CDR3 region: CAISVGTANTEAFF. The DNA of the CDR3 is TGTGCCATCAGTGTCGGGACAGCGAACACTGAAGCTTTCTTT.